Presented here are 26 T cell receptor beta chains from one specimen sequenced in a study of control samples from healthy donors and cancer patients. The assay was immunoSEQ multiplex PCR, and TCRdb's table has in-frame clones only and misses some. The data hold 90,000 or so clones, with around 89% observed a single time. The sample was blood. The origin of the receptors is a woman aged 70 to 79 in good health.

This clone was detected only once. The CDR3 nucleotides read TGCGCCAGCAGCTTGGAGGACAGGGGAGTAGATACGCAGTATTTT. Translating it yields CASSLEDRGVDTQYF. The rearrangement links TRBV5-1 to TRBJ2-3; 9 bases match TRBD1. Germline trimming cut 0 bases from V and 5 bases from J; bases unmatched to any gene: 4. Germline V gives CDR1 SGHRS, CDR2 YFSETQ. The CDR3 has 15 amino acids.

This sequence joins TRBV19 and TRBJ1-5, with no clear D. Germline V CDR1 and CDR2: LNHDA, SQIVND (reference sequence). The CDR3 runs 13 residues. V gave up 5 bases and J gave up 0 bases, with 5 bases separating them. The CDR3 protein is CASSDFSNQPQHF. The CDR3 DNA sequence: TGTGCCAGTAGTGATTTTAGCAATCAGCCCCAGCATTTT.

V gene TRBV7-9 combines with J gene TRBJ1-3; D uncertain. V was pared by 8 bases and J by 0 bases, with 20 bases between. The CDR3 is 17 residues long. Germline lookup yields CDR1 SEHNR and CDR2 FQNEAQ (reference sequence). As DNA, the CDR3 is TGTGCCAGCTCACTCCCCCCAAAAGGTGTCTCTGGAAACACCATATATTTT. It translates to CASSLPPKGVSGNTIYF. The whole variable domain, filled in from reference TRBV7-9 and TRBJ1-3, reads DTGVSQNPRHKITKRGQNVTFRCDPISEHNRLYWYRQTLGQGPEFLTYFQNEAQLEKSRLLSDRFSAERPKGSFSTLEIQRTEQGDSAMYLCASSLPPKGVSGNTIYFGEGSWLTVV.

This sequence joins TRBV12-3 or TRBV12-4 and TRBJ2-2, with TRBD2 matching over 7 bases. V shed 5 bases, J shed 6 bases, and the junction held 3 bases outside the gene matches. This CDR3 is 13 amino acids long. The CDR3 sequence: CASSHGLAGELFF. In DNA form, the CDR3 reads TGTGCCAGCAGTCACGGACTAGCCGGGGAGCTGTTTTTT.

This chain links TRBV2 with TRBJ2-1; the match to TRBD2 covers 9 bases. V lost 5 bases to trimming and J lost 8 bases; unmatched junction nucleotides: 10. Germline loops: CDR1 SNHLY, CDR2 FYNNEI. This CDR3 has 15 residues. The DNA of the CDR3 is TGTGCCAGCAGTCTCATTAGCGGGAGTAATCATGAGCAGTTCTTC. Amino acid sequence: CASSLISGSNHEQFF.

V is TRBV9 and J is TRBJ2-7; TRBD2 matches 7 bases. The V gene end was trimmed by 2 bases and the J gene end by 5 bases; junction bases not matched to a gene: 10. This CDR3 contains 15 residues. Looked up from germline, CDR1 is SGDLS and CDR2 is YYNGEE. This chain's CDR3 is CASSVSMGGPDEQYF. The CDR3 coding sequence is TGTGCCAGCAGCGTGTCGATGGGAGGGCCCGACGAGCAGTACTTC.

Only a few counts were recorded for this clone. This chain links TRBV28 with TRBJ2-2; D call uncertain. CDR1 is MDHEN and CDR2 is SYDVKM in the germline V gene. This CDR3 has 13 residues. The germline V and J ends were trimmed by 7 bases and 1 base, with 7 bases remaining between them. CDR3 in DNA: TGTGCCAGCACCATAGGGAACACCGGGGAGCTGTTTTTT. As protein: CASTIGNTGELFF. The entire variable domain, with the rest obtained from reference TRBV28 and TRBJ2-2, is as follows: DVKVTQSSRYLVKRTGEKVFLECVQDMDHENMFWYRQDPGLGLRLIYFSYDVKMKEKGDIPEGYSVSREKKERFSLILESASTNQTSMYLCASTIGNTGELFFGEGSRLTVL.

The rearrangement uses TRBV30 and TRBJ1-2, with TRBD1 matching 8 bases. V was clipped by 3 bases and J by 3 bases; unmatched bases: 3. Germline CDR1 reads GTSNPN; CDR2 reads SVGIG (reference sequence). This CDR3 spans 13 amino acids. The CDR3 sequence: CAWRPGGDYGYTF. CDR3 coding DNA: TGTGCCTGGAGACCAGGGGGCGACTATGGCTACACCTTC.

The chain's CDR3 is CASSPVGSGGYNEQFF. CDR3 DNA: TGTGCCAGCAGCCCCGTAGGTAGCGGGGGATACAATGAGCAGTTCTTC. The chain uses TRBV5-4 and TRBJ2-1, with 9 bases aligning to TRBD2. The CDR3 is made up of 16 amino acids. Germline trimming cut 4 bases from V and 4 bases from J; bases unmatched to any gene: 9. CDR1 and CDR2 (germline): SGHNT, YYREEE (reference sequence).

The rearrangement joins TRBV5-1 to TRBJ2-2; D assignment may be TRBD1 or TRBD2 (5 bases each). This CDR3 comprises 16 residues. Per the germline V gene, CDR1 is SGHRS and CDR2 is YFSETQ. Trimming pared 7 bases from V and 1 base from J, leaving 17 bases between. CDR3: CASARATGGNTGELFF. For the CDR3, the DNA is TGCGCCAGCGCTAGGGCCACAGGAGGGAACACCGGGGAGCTGTTTTTT.

This clone was recorded once. The V gene is TRBV19, the J gene TRBJ1-1, with D unresolved. The CDR3 consists of 14 residues. CDR1 LNHDA and CDR2 SQIVND come from the germline V gene (reference sequence). V gave up 3 bases and J gave up 3 bases, with 11 bases separating them. The CDR3 loop is CASSMGRSHTEAFF. As DNA, the CDR3 is TGTGCCAGTAGTATGGGGAGGTCCCACACTGAAGCTTTCTTT.

This chain uses TRBV6-1 with TRBJ1-4; D remains ambiguous. Germline V gene lookup returns CDR1 MNHNS and CDR2 SASEGT. The ends were cut back, 3 bases at V and 2 bases at J, with 7 bases in the middle. CDR3 size: 14 residues. This chain's CDR3 is CASSEGSTNEKLFF. The CDR3 nucleotides are TGTGCCAGCAGTGAGGGGAGTACTAATGAAAAACTGTTTTTT.

The CDR3 is CATHSGTNTGELFF. CDR3 sequence (DNA): TGTGCTACCCACTCCGGGACCAACACCGGGGAGCTGTTTTTT. The chain joins TRBV12-5 to TRBJ2-2; either TRBD1 or TRBD2 may fit D (5 bases each). The ends were cut back, 10 bases at V and 2 bases at J, with 14 bases in the middle. This CDR3 region has 14 residues. Germline V lookup: CDR1 LGHNT, CDR2 FRNRAP. The variable domain in full, completed from reference TRBV12-5 and TRBJ2-2, reads DARVTQTPRHKVTEMGQEVTMRCQPILGHNTVFWYRQTMMQGLELLAYFRNRAPLDDSGMPKDRFSAEMPDATLATLKIQPSEPRDSAVYFCATHSGTNTGELFFGEGSRLTVL.

This rearrangement joins TRBV7-2 to TRBJ2-2; D unresolved. CDR1 SGHTA and CDR2 FQGNSA come from the germline V gene. Trimming took off 2 bases at V and 1 base at J, with 8 bases between the two ends. The CDR3 consists of 15 residues. In DNA, the CDR3 is TGTGCCAGCAGCTTAAATTGGCGGAACACCGGGGAGCTGTTTTTT. Protein: CASSLNWRNTGELFF.

This rearrangement joins TRBV19 to TRBJ1-5; D gene uncertain. Trimming left V 4 bases short and J 4 bases short, with 11 bases between. The CDR3 sequence is 14 residues long. In germline, CDR1 is LNHDA, CDR2 SQIVND (reference sequence). CDR3 residues: CASSTPNTNQPQHF. CDR3 bases: TGTGCCAGTAGTACTCCAAACACGAATCAGCCCCAGCATTTT.

This chain connects TRBV5-4 to TRBJ2-1, with TRBD2 identical over 12 bases. The CDR3 is 15 amino acids. CDR1 and CDR2 from the germline V gene are SGHNT and YYREEE (reference sequence). V gave up 5 bases and J gave up 10 bases; unmatched junction bases: 10. The CDR3 DNA sequence: TGTGCCAGCAGTTCTAGCGGGAGGGTCGGTTGGGAGCAGTTCTTC. Its translation is CASSSSGRVGWEQFF.

This chain joins TRBV20-1 and TRBJ2-7; possibly TRBD2 for D (5 bases). Germline CDR1 is DFQATT and CDR2 is SNEGSKA (reference sequence). The germline V and J ends were trimmed by 6 bases and 2 bases, with 8 bases remaining between them. The CDR3 loop spans 11 amino acids. The CDR3 spells CSAGETYEQYF. The CDR3 nucleotides are TGCAGTGCCGGGGAGACCTACGAGCAGTACTTC.

This clone was seen a handful of times. The chain has TRBV19 and TRBJ1-5; D possibly corresponds to TRBD1 (6 bases). V dropped 4 bases and J dropped 1 base, with 11 bases sitting between them. The CDR3 extends over 15 amino acids. The germline V gene has CDR1 LNHDA and CDR2 SQIVND (reference sequence). The CDR3 DNA reads TGTGCCAGTAGTACACAGGGAACGAGCAATCAGCCCCAGCATTTT. It codes for CASSTQGTSNQPQHF.

This rearrangement joins TRBV5-6 to TRBJ2-7; D unclear. The germline V and J ends were trimmed by 3 bases and 4 bases, with 5 bases remaining between them. The CDR3 spans 11 residues. Germline CDR1 SGHDT, CDR2 YYEEEE. CDR3 region: CASSSGYEQYF. The CDR3 coding sequence is TGTGCCAGCAGCTCTGGTTACGAGCAGTACTTC.

The chain uses TRBV2 and TRBJ2-5; 9 nucleotides match TRBD2. In germline, CDR1 is SNHLY, CDR2 FYNNEI. With V trimmed by 6 bases and J by 9 bases, 5 bases remained unmatched. The CDR3 has 12 residues. The DNA for the CDR3 is TGTGCCAGCAGAATAGCGGGGGTGGCCCAGTACTTC. It translates to CASRIAGVAQYF. The full variable domain, with the rest looked up from reference TRBV2 and TRBJ2-5, is EPEVTQTPSHQVTQMGQEVILRCVPISNHLYFYWYRQILGQKVEFLVSFYNNEISEKSEIFDDQFSVERPDGSNFTLKIRSTKLEDSAMYFCASRIAGVAQYFGPGTRLLVL.

This clone was seen only once. The V and J genes are TRBV5-1 and TRBJ1-2, with 8 bases identical to TRBD1. CDR1 SGHRS and CDR2 YFSETQ come from the germline V gene. V lost 4 bases, J lost 7 bases, and 12 bases stayed unmatched. The CDR3 has 15 amino acids. CDR3 nucleotide sequence: TGCGCCAGCAGCCCCGAAGGAGCAGGGGGCTTTGGCTACACCTTC. Its translation is CASSPEGAGGFGYTF.

This chain links TRBV6-2 or TRBV6-3 with TRBJ2-7; 13 bases agree with TRBD2. Germline assignment: CDR1 MNHEY and CDR2 SVGEGT. Trimming cost V 5 bases and J 0 bases; bases outside gene matches: 7. The CDR3 length is 17 residues. CDR3 loop: CASSRPWTSGSSYEQYF. The CDR3 region has the DNA TGTGCCAGCAGTCGCCCTTGGACTAGCGGGAGCTCCTACGAGCAGTACTTC.

This chain links TRBV5-6 with TRBJ1-5; D perhaps matches TRBD1 (5 bases). V shed 5 bases and J shed 7 bases, with 13 bases lying between them. Germline V lookup: CDR1 SGHDT, CDR2 YYEEEE. The CDR3 is 13 residues long. The CDR3 DNA follows: TGTGCCAGCAGTCTGACAGAGGCGCAGCCCCAGCATTTT. The encoded protein is CASSLTEAQPQHF.

The chain joins TRBV30 to TRBJ1-1; no clear D. The CDR3 extends over 12 amino acids. The V and J ends lost 1 base and 1 base respectively, with 4 bases between them. Germline CDR1 reads GTSNPN; CDR2 reads SVGIG (reference sequence). The CDR3 DNA follows: TGTGCCTGGAGTGCGCGGAACACTGAAGCTTTCTTT. It encodes CAWSARNTEAFF.

A single count supports this clone. The chain combines TRBV27 with TRBJ2-5; the D gene could be TRBD1 or TRBD2 (7 bases each). The germline V gene encodes CDR1 MNHEY and CDR2 SMNVEV (reference sequence). The V end lost 6 bases, the J end lost 5 bases, and 13 bases lay between the germline ends. The CDR3 length is 13 residues. The CDR3 nucleotides read TGTGCCAGCAGGACAGGGAGGGGGGAGACCCAGTACTTC. It codes for CASRTGRGETQYF.

J is TRBJ2-7 and V is TRBV7-2; 7 bases map to TRBD1. CDR3 length: 18 residues. Germline trimming cut 2 bases from V and 1 base from J; bases unmatched to any gene: 14. The V gene's germline CDR1 is SGHTA and CDR2 FQGNSA. The CDR3 sequence: CASSLQGGSTGKSYEQYF. Written as DNA, the CDR3 is TGTGCCAGCAGCTTACAAGGGGGCTCAACAGGTAAATCCTACGAGCAGTACTTC. Variable domain in full (rest from reference TRBV7-2 and TRBJ2-7): GAGVSQSPSNKVTEKGKDVELRCDPISGHTALYWYRQSLGQGLEFLIYFQGNSAPDKSGLPSDRFSAERTGGSVSTLTIQRTQQEDSAVYLCASSLQGGSTGKSYEQYFGPGTRLTVT.